These 27 T cell receptor beta chains share one sample of origin, sequenced in a study of a mutant IDH1 vaccine in newly diagnosed glioma. No antigen has been identified for these receptors. TCRdb's table, derived via immunoSEQ multiplex PCR, lists solely in-frame clones and lacks some. The sample has over 55,000 clones, roughly three quarters seen once; the top ten hold 7.5% to 10%. Indicated time point: week 23, last vaccination. Vaccine doses each comprised 300 ug of mutant IDH1 20-mer peptide, with topical imiquimod. This specimen was PBMCs, taken from a glioma patient whose treatment included an IDH1 peptide vaccine. Source of these receptors: a woman aged 40 to 55 with glioma. Some clones in this sample may be carry-over from other donors' samples.

J is TRBJ2-7 and V is TRBV7-9, with TRBD2 matching 14 bases. The CDR3 has 19 amino acids. The germline gives CDR1 SEHNR, CDR2 FQNEAQ (reference sequence). The trim removed 3 bases at V and 0 bases at J, leaving 10 bases unmatched. In DNA, the CDR3 is TGTGCCAGCAGCTTGACCCCGGGACTAGCGGGGGCCAGCTCCTACGAGCAGTACTTC. Its protein product is CASSLTPGLAGASSYEQYF.

The rearrangement joins TRBV21-1 to TRBJ2-7; whether TRBD1, the table's D call, matches the DNA was not checked. TRBV21-1 is shown as a pseudogene. This CDR3 contains 16 residues. The CDR3 DNA sequence: TGTGCCAGCAGCAAAGCTAGGGACACCATCCACTACGAGCAGTACTTC. This translates into CASSKARDTIHYEQYF.

The CDR3 region is CASSVGGPTYEQYF. CDR3 DNA sequence: TGTGCCAGCAGCGTAGGTGGGCCCACCTACGAGCAGTACTTC. V usage is TRBV9 and J usage is TRBJ2-7; no clear D gene. V lost 0 bases and J lost 2, with 9 bases in between. CDR3 length: 14 residues. The V gene's germline CDR1 is SGDLS and CDR2 YYNGEE.

The chain uses TRBV7-8 and TRBJ2-7, with 7 bases that match TRBD1. This CDR3 region has 15 residues. Germline V CDR1 and CDR2: SGHVS, FQNEAQ. The trim removed 4 bases at V and 5 bases at J, leaving 11 bases unmatched. The CDR3 DNA sequence: TGTGCCAGCAGCTCCACAGGGGCCGCGCGAAACGAGCAGTACTTC. This gives the protein CASSSTGAARNEQYF.

Notes on this clone: One end of the junction is discordant with germline, which a read error may explain. The chain is built from TRBV19 and TRBJ2-7; the match to TRBD2 covers 9 bases. The germline V gene encodes CDR1 LNHDA and CDR2 SQIVND (reference sequence). The CDR3 has 15 amino acids. The chain's CDR3 is CASSMGTSLRGEQCF. CDR3 in DNA: TGTGCCAGTAGTATGGGGACTAGCCTGAGGGGGGAGCAGTGCTTC.

This chain's CDR3 is CASTSNRVFDEQYF. CDR3 bases: TGTGCCAGCACCTCAAACAGGGTATTCGACGAGCAGTACTTC. This chain connects TRBV6-5 to TRBJ2-7, with a weak D call TRBD1 (6 bases). Germline-derived CDR1 and CDR2 are MNHEY and SVGAGI. The CDR3 is 14 amino acids. The V gene lost 7 bases and the J gene lost 5 bases, with 18 bases spanning the gap.

As DNA, the CDR3 is TGTGCCAGCAGGCTGAACGTCCTTAACTATGGCTACACCTTC. Protein: CASRLNVLNYGYTF. The rearrangement links TRBV6-5 to TRBJ1-2; D is unclear. Germline assignment: CDR1 MNHEY and CDR2 SVGAGI. Trimming cost V 6 bases and J 1 base, with 12 bases left between them. This CDR3 comprises 14 residues.

J is TRBJ1-4 and V is TRBV5-1; 7 positions match TRBD1. From germline, CDR1 is SGHRS and CDR2 YFSETQ. The V gene end was trimmed by 4 bases and the J gene end by 7 bases; junction bases not matched to a gene: 13. The CDR3 runs to 16 residues. CDR3 amino acids: CASSLLTGQLLEKLFF. CDR3 bases: TGCGCCAGCAGCCTCCTCACGGGACAGCTCCTTGAAAAACTGTTTTTT.

This clone appeared a few times. V and J are TRBV4-1 and TRBJ1-1; D may be TRBD1 (5 bases). The CDR3 extends over 15 amino acids. CDR1 and CDR2 from the germline V gene are MGHRA and YSYEKL. Trimming shortened V by 0 bases and J by 1 base, and 9 bases separated the two germline ends. CDR3 sequence: CASSQDGGGNTEAFF. For the CDR3, the DNA is TGCGCCAGCAGCCAAGATGGGGGAGGGAACACTGAAGCTTTCTTT.

The chain combines TRBV6-6 with TRBJ2-1; D gene uncertain. Between the trimmed V and J ends, which lost 0 bases and 6 bases, there was a span of 9 bases. This CDR3 has 14 residues. Germline V CDR1 and CDR2: MNHNY, SVGAGI (reference sequence). This chain's CDR3 is CASSYSGWGNEQFF. CDR3 sequence (DNA): TGTGCCAGCAGTTACTCGGGCTGGGGCAATGAGCAGTTCTTC.

This clone was found once. The genes are TRBV29-1 and TRBJ2-3, with TRBD2 matching over 12 bases. V lost 4 bases and J lost 5; bases outside the gene matches: 7. This CDR3 comprises 15 residues. Germline V gene sequence: CDR1 SQVTM, CDR2 ANQGSEA. CDR3 in amino acids: CSVGELAGGGDTQYF. In DNA, the CDR3 is TGCAGCGTTGGAGAACTAGCGGGGGGAGGAGATACGCAGTATTTT.

The rearrangement joins TRBV10-3 to TRBJ2-2; 7 nucleotides line up with TRBD2. The germline V gene encodes CDR1 ENHRY and CDR2 SYGVKD. CDR3 length: 14 residues. The V and J ends lost 11 bases and 6 bases, in that order; junction bases with no gene match: 12. The CDR3 sequence: CAATARGGPGELFF. CDR3 bases: TGTGCCGCCACTGCTCGCGGGGGTCCCGGGGAGCTGTTTTTT.

V gene TRBV25-1 combines with J gene TRBJ2-5; tentative D call: TRBD1 (6 bases). This CDR3 region has 14 residues. Germline-derived CDR1 and CDR2 are MGHDK and SYGVNS. The ends were cut back, 7 bases at V and 9 bases at J, with 21 bases in the middle. The CDR3 coding sequence is TGTGCCAGCACCAATGCAGGGGTCTCCGAGCCCCAGTACTTC. Translation gives CASTNAGVSEPQYF. Filled out from reference TRBV25-1 and TRBJ2-5, the complete variable domain reads EADIYQTPRYLVIGTGKKITLECSQTMGHDKMYWYQQDPGMELHLIHYSYGVNSTEKGDLSSESTVSRIRTEHFPLTLESARPSHTSQYLCASTNAGVSEPQYFGPGTRLLVL.

CDR3 protein: CASSLWSSRYGYTF. The CDR3 DNA reads TGTGCCAGCAGCTTATGGTCCTCAAGATATGGCTACACCTTC. The rearrangement uses TRBV5-8 and TRBJ1-2, with no clear D. The ends were cut back, 2 bases at V and 5 bases at J, with 13 bases in the middle. Germline V CDR1 and CDR2: SGHTS, YDEGEE. This CDR3 contains 14 residues.

CDR3 nucleotides: TGCAGCGTTGGAGTCAGCCCTCAGGAGCCCCAGCATTTT. It codes for CSVGVSPQEPQHF. The rearrangement uses TRBV29-1 and TRBJ1-5; D gene uncertain. Germline assignment: CDR1 SQVTM and CDR2 ANQGSEA. V lost 4 bases and J lost 8, with 15 bases in between. The CDR3 spans 13 residues. Together with reference TRBV29-1 and TRBJ1-5, the CDR3 gives the full variable domain: SAVISQKPSRDICQRGTSLTIQCQVDSQVTMMFWYRQQPGQSLTLIATANQGSEATYESGFVIDKFPISRPNLTFSTLTVSNMSPEDSSIYLCSVGVSPQEPQHFGDGTRLSIL.

The rearrangement links TRBV30 to TRBJ2-3, with TRBD1 matching 9 bases. CDR3 length equals 14 residues. V trimming: 0 bases; J trimming: 3 bases; junction bases outside the gene matches: 1. Germline V gives CDR1 GTSNPN, CDR2 SVGIG (reference sequence). CDR3 nucleotides: TGTGCCTGGAGTGTACAGGGGGCAACAGATACGCAGTATTTT. This gives the protein CAWSVQGATDTQYF. The full variable domain, in which reference TRBV30 and TRBJ2-3 provide the parts outside the CDR3, is SQTIHQWPATLVQPVGSPLSLECTVEGTSNPNLYWYRQAAGRGLQLLFYSVGIGQISSEVPQNLSASRPQDRQFILSSKKLLLSDSGFYLCAWSVQGATDTQYFGPGTRLTVL.

The V and J genes are TRBV7-2 and TRBJ1-2; a weak D match, TRBD1 (5 bases). V lost 4 bases, J lost 5 bases, and 14 bases lay in between. The length of the CDR3 is 14 residues. The germline V gene encodes CDR1 SGHTA and CDR2 FQGNSA. The CDR3 DNA is TGTGCCAGCAGCTCCGGGACTTTCTCATATGGCTACACCTTC. Protein: CASSSGTFSYGYTF.

V usage is TRBV2 and J usage is TRBJ2-5; 9 positions match TRBD2. The CDR3 runs to 14 residues. Trimming removed 4 bases from V and 4 bases from J; junction bases left unmatched: 4. Germline lookup yields CDR1 SNHLY and CDR2 FYNNEI. The CDR3 region has the DNA TGTGCCAGCAGTGGACGAGCGGGGGGAGAGACCCAGTACTTC. Translating gives CASSGRAGGETQYF. Full variable domain (rest looked up from reference TRBV2 and TRBJ2-5): EPEVTQTPSHQVTQMGQEVILRCVPISNHLYFYWYRQILGQKVEFLVSFYNNEISEKSEIFDDQFSVERPDGSNFTLKIRSTKLEDSAMYFCASSGRAGGETQYFGPGTRLLVL.

CDR3 DNA: TGCGCCAGCAGCTTTAGGGGACAGGGATTTGGCTACACCTTC. This encodes CASSFRGQGFGYTF. The chain employs TRBV5-1 and TRBJ1-2; TRBD1 matches at 9 bases. The germline CDR1 and CDR2 sequences are SGHRS and YFSETQ. J was trimmed by 7 bases and V by 2 bases; bases with no gene match: 6. The CDR3 spans 14 residues.

J is TRBJ2-3 and V is TRBV2, with 12 bases identical to TRBD2. Germline-derived CDR1 and CDR2 are SNHLY and FYNNEI. CDR3 length: 15 residues. V was pared by 5 bases and J by 6 bases, with 6 bases of the junction left unmatched. CDR3 residues: CASSYSLAGGDTQYF. The CDR3 DNA is TGTGCCAGCAGTTATTCTCTAGCGGGGGGGGATACGCAGTATTTT.

The rearrangement uses TRBV30 and TRBJ1-1; D uncertain. This CDR3 contains 14 residues. Trimming cost V 0 bases and J 3 bases, with 11 bases left between them. Germline V CDR1 and CDR2: GTSNPN, SVGIG (reference sequence). CDR3 nucleotide sequence: TGTGCCTGGAGTGTTCCCGGGCTGGACACTGAAGCTTTCTTT. Translation gives CAWSVPGLDTEAFF.

This chain links TRBV27 with TRBJ2-3; D gene uncertain. V gave up 7 bases and J gave up 0 bases, with 11 bases separating them. Germline values: CDR1 MNHEY, CDR2 SMNVEV (reference sequence). The CDR3 covers 14 residues. Written as DNA, the CDR3 is TGTGCCAGCACTTCGTTTTCTAGCACAGATACGCAGTATTTT. Protein: CASTSFSSTDTQYF.

This clone has a single count. This sequence joins TRBV5-4 and TRBJ1-2; TRBD1 might be the D (5 bases). The CDR3 is made up of 14 amino acids. The V gene's germline CDR1 is SGHNT and CDR2 YYREEE (reference sequence). The V and J ends lost 2 bases and 3 bases respectively, with 11 bases between them. The CDR3 protein is CASSLRDLDYGYTF. The CDR3 nucleotides are TGTGCCAGCAGCTTAAGGGACCTCGACTATGGCTACACCTTC.

The J gene is TRBJ2-7, the V gene TRBV19; 10 nucleotides line up with TRBD1. This CDR3 contains 14 residues. V trimming: 5 bases; J trimming: 4 bases; junction bases outside the gene matches: 5. The germline gives CDR1 LNHDA, CDR2 SQIVND (reference sequence). In nucleotides, the CDR3 is TGTGCCAGTAGTTTGACAGGGGGCGCGTACGAGCAGTACTTC. Amino acids: CASSLTGGAYEQYF.

The chain uses TRBV6-6 and TRBJ2-1; the D is unclear. CDR3 length equals 11 residues. Germline CDR1 MNHNY, CDR2 SVGAGI (reference sequence). V shed 9 bases and J shed 5 bases, with 8 bases lying between them. CDR3 DNA sequence: TGTGCCAGTCTTAAAGACAATGAGCAGTTCTTC. Translated: CASLKDNEQFF.

This chain links TRBV30 with TRBJ1-3; 9 bases are shared with TRBD1. J gave up 6 bases and V 1 base, and 10 bases lay outside the gene matches. CDR1 and CDR2 (germline): GTSNPN, SVGIG (reference sequence). The CDR3 runs 16 residues. The chain's CDR3 is CAWSAKQGATVNTIYF. The CDR3, as DNA: TGTGCCTGGAGTGCAAAACAGGGGGCTACCGTAAACACCATATATTTT.

The gene calls are TRBV5-1 and TRBJ2-7; 11 nucleotides agree with TRBD1. V trimming: 0 bases; J trimming: 3 bases; junction bases outside the gene matches: 2. The CDR3 totals 15 residues. Germline CDR1 is SGHRS and CDR2 is YFSETQ. In DNA, the CDR3 is TGCGCCAGCAGCTTGGAAGGGACAGGGGGCTACGAGCAGTACTTC. Translated: CASSLEGTGGYEQYF.